The TCR beta chain under discussion was sequenced for a study of T cell changes during pregnancy in multiple sclerosis. Sequenced by immunoSEQ multiplex PCR; TCRdb stores in-frame clones only, minus some. The repertoire holds about 55,000 clones, with approximately 94% as singletons. The CDR3 spans 15 residues. The germline CDR1 and CDR2 sequences are MGHRA and YSYEKL. V gave up 0 bases and J gave up 7 bases, with 12 bases separating them. The genes are TRBV4-1 and TRBJ1-4; D uncertain. Sequenced here: CD8+ T cells from peripheral blood mononuclear cells, sampled in the third trimester of pregnancy. The sequence came from a female donor with multiple sclerosis, enrolled in a pregnancy study. DNA of the CDR3: TGCGCCAGCAGCCAAGATCGGGGTGGCGGTGAAAAACTGTTTTTT. This gives the protein CASSQDRGGGEKLFF.